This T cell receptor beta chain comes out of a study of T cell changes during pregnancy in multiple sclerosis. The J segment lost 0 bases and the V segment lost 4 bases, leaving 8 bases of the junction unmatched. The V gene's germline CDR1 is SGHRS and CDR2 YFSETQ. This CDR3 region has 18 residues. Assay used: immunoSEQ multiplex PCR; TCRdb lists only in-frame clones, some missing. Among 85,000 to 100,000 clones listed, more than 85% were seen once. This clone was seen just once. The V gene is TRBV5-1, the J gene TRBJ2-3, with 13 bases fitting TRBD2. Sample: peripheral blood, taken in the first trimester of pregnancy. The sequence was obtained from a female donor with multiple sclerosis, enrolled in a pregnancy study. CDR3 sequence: CASSLGTSGISSTDTQYF. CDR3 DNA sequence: TGCGCCAGCAGCCTGGGGACTAGCGGGATTTCTAGCACAGATACGCAGTATTTT.